Below, 7 T cell receptor beta chains from the same sample are listed, as sequenced in a study of T cell responses to AZD1222 COVID-19 vaccine. Produced via immunoSEQ multiplex PCR; TCRdb's table is partial and in-frame only. The table lists 95,000 to 150,000 clones, roughly 91% of them singletons, with 4.5% to 6% in the top ten. Material: peripheral blood, obtained 28 days after the second AZD1222 dose. The receptors were gathered from an adult who received the AZD1222 COVID-19 vaccine.

The chain recombines TRBV5-1 with TRBJ2-5; possibly TRBD1 for D (6 bases). CDR3 length: 14 residues. Germline assignment: CDR1 SGHRS and CDR2 YFSETQ. V lost 2 bases and J 5 bases, leaving 13 bases between the germline ends. DNA of the CDR3: TGCGCCAGCAGCTTAAACAGGGCTACGGAGACCCAGTACTTC. Residues: CASSLNRATETQYF.

The chain couples TRBV19 to TRBJ2-5, with D tentatively TRBD1 or TRBD2 (5 bases each). The CDR3 has 15 residues. V lost 9 bases to trimming and J lost 4 bases, with 21 bases between them. The germline V gene encodes CDR1 LNHDA and CDR2 SQIVND (reference sequence). This CDR3 reads CASFGTVKNAETQYF. DNA for the CDR3: TGTGCCAGCTTCGGGACCGTGAAAAATGCAGAGACCCAGTACTTC. The entire variable domain, with the rest obtained from reference TRBV19 and TRBJ2-5, is as follows: DGGITQSPKYLFRKEGQNVTLSCEQNLNHDAMYWYRQDPGQGLRLIYYSQIVNDFQKGDIAEGYSVSREKKESFPLTVTSAQKNPTAFYLCASFGTVKNAETQYFGPGTRLLVL.

This chain links TRBV3-1 (or the pseudogene TRBV3-2) with TRBJ2-2; D call uncertain. This CDR3 spans 16 amino acids. In germline, CDR1 is LGHDT, CDR2 YNNKEL (reference sequence). V lost 0 bases and J lost 0, with 8 bases in between. CDR3 amino acids: CASSQDRISNTGELFF. The CDR3 DNA sequence: TGTGCCAGCAGCCAAGACAGAATTTCGAACACCGGGGAGCTGTTTTTT.

The gene calls are TRBV15 and TRBJ2-3, with 7 bases matching TRBD2. This CDR3 contains 14 residues. Unmatched junction bases numbered 5, after V lost 4 bases and J lost 4 bases. Germline V lookup: CDR1 LNHNV, CDR2 YYDKDF (reference sequence). The CDR3 is CATSKRLAADTQYF. CDR3 nucleotide sequence: TGTGCCACCAGCAAAAGACTAGCCGCAGATACGCAGTATTTT.

The CDR3 here is CASSQDRRGIMYGYTF. CDR3 coding DNA: TGTGCCAGCAGCCAAGATCGGAGGGGAATTATGTATGGCTACACCTTC. This sequence joins TRBV14 and TRBJ1-2; a weak D match, TRBD1 (5 bases). The CDR3 spans 16 residues. Germline loops: CDR1 SGHDN, CDR2 FVKESK. V lost 0 bases, J lost 5 bases, and 16 bases lay in between.

The V call is TRBV5-6, the J call TRBJ2-7; the match to TRBD1 covers 11 bases. Germline CDR1 SGHDT, CDR2 YYEEEE. V dropped 0 bases and J dropped 3; count of bases not matched to a gene: 5. The CDR3 has 16 residues. The CDR3 DNA reads as TGTGCCAGCAGCTTGGATGTGGGGACAGGGGGCTACGAGCAGTACTTC. Protein product: CASSLDVGTGGYEQYF.

The chain combines TRBV12-3 or TRBV12-4 with TRBJ1-2; 7 bases map to TRBD1. This CDR3 comprises 13 residues. The trim removed 4 bases at V and 10 bases at J, leaving 9 bases unmatched. CDR3 in DNA: TGTGCCAGCAGTTGGGGCGGGACAGTCTTCTACACCTTC. Translating it yields CASSWGGTVFYTF.